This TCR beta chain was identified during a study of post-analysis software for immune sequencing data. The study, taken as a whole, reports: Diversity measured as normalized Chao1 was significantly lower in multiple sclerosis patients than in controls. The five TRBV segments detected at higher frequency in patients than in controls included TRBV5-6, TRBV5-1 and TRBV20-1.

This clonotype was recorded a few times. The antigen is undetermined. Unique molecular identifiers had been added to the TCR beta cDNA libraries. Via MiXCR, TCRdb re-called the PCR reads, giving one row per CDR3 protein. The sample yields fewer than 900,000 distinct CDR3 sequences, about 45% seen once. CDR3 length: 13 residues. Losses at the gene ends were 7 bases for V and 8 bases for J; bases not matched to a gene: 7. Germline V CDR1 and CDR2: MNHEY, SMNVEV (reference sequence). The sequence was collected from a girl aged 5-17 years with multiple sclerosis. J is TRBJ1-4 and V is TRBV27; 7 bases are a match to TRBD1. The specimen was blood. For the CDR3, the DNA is TGTGCCAGCACCACAGGGGTTCGGGAAAAACTGTTTTTT. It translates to CASTTGVREKLFF.